This TCR beta chain was observed in a study of T-cell reconstitution after alpha-beta-depleted transplantation in children. Findings and limits, study-wide: One year post-transplant, T-cell counts and diversity were largely derived from T cells produced anew.

This clonotype has ten or more counts. Its antigen is as yet unknown. The CDR3 contains 12 residues. CDR1 and CDR2 from the germline V gene are SQVTM and ANQGSEA. V lost 1 base and J 4 bases, leaving 8 bases between the germline ends. TCRbeta library preparation incorporated unique molecular identifiers. MiXCR was run by TCRdb on the PCR reads, yielding one entry per CDR3 protein. The sample has more than 500,000 distinct CDR3 sequences; 11% are singletons. The chain has TRBV29-1 and TRBJ2-7; D ambiguous. The TCR comes from a female patient under 10 years old who had a stem cell transplant for aplastic anemia, so the T cells may come from the graft donor. Sequencing was performed on PBMCs, mostly from graft donor cells, taken 180 days after TCRalphabeta/CD19-depleted stem cell transplant. This chain's CDR3 is CSVEGPAYEQYF. DNA of the CDR3: TGCAGCGTTGAAGGGCCAGCATACGAGCAGTACTTC.